This record looks at one T cell receptor beta chain sequence and its context. No cognate antigen has been identified for it. Receptor amplification or capture employed the immunoSEQ multiplex PCR assay. For the multiplex PCR, a mixture combining 60 forward primers for TCR Vbeta segments and 13 reverse primers for TCR Jbeta segments was used. The CDR3 region of rearranged TCR beta genes was amplified from genomic DNA by a multiplex PCR assay. Amplified TCR beta libraries were sequenced as 87-base-pair reads on the Illumina HiSeq System. Per the authors' processing: Across the 700 or so repertoires, a later analysis counted approximately 83 million unique TCR beta chains, some 11 million of which were shared by at least two donors. To remove PCR and sequencing errors, raw reads were error-corrected and collapsed into unique sequences using a nearest-neighbor algorithm that merged closely related sequences. CDR3 sequences were aligned to IMGT reference sequences to assign V, D and J gene segments. Each retained sequence needed at least a six-nucleotide match to both a V gene segment and a J gene segment. Rearrangements were called productive when the CDR3 lacked stop codons and stayed in frame with V and J; all others were non-productive. Following IMGT convention, CDR3 was defined as the stretch from the second conserved V-encoded cysteine to the conserved J-encoded phenylalanine. In an earlier analysis of 550 to 650 of the donors, sequences lacking an unambiguous match to a single V gene segment were excluded. In an earlier analysis of 587 of the donors, V segments were called functional above 56.7% productive rearrangements and were called segregating when the between-donor standard deviation exceeded 5%. A statistical classification framework was built to diagnose cytomegalovirus status from the catalog of TCR beta chain sequences. In a later analysis, V and J genes were assigned by comparing TCR nucleotide sequences against IMGT/GENE-DB human TR gene sequences. Using the TCRdist pipeline, a later analysis assigned CDR3 sequences along with most-parsimonious VDJ recombination scenarios. In a later analysis, every TCR beta chain was defined by the combination of its CDR3 amino acid sequence and its V-gene family, and reads without a unique V-gene family were dropped. A later analysis removed 550 to 700 highly shared, low-generation-probability nucleotide sequences to deal with suspected cross-contamination and a sequencing artifact. For each public chain, a later analysis derived a clonal expansion index from normalized ranks of inferred template counts within each repertoire. In a later analysis, generation probabilities were computed with a VDJ recombination model fitted to out-of-frame rearrangements, and the resulting probabilities were checked against IGoR. In a later analysis, TCR-TCR, TCR-HLA and TCR-CMV co-occurrence was scored with hypergeometric tests, and a repertoire-size bias correction was applied to TCR pairs. In a later analysis, false discovery rates were estimated by permuting HLA or CMV assignments 20 times. In a later analysis, co-occurring TCRs were grouped using DBSCAN, and TCRdist sequence similarity was added for clustering within HLA-allele-positive subsets. Repertoires with fewer than 30,000 or more than 120,000 public chains were left out of co-occurrence clustering, as were several repertoires with anomalous nucleotide sharing. TCRdb holds this immuneACCESS table with in-frame rearrangements only. Some clones are missing; in checked studies, unresolved V genes explain under half, and the rest has no known cause. That table is the source of V, J and clone size, and D and trimming were worked out from the DNA. The sample table records tens of thousands of clones. The top ten constitute roughly 2.7% of the sample.

The sample belongs to a study of cytomegalovirus exposure and HLA in healthy donors (dated by TCRdb to 2016 to 2017). As for the study more broadly: In an earlier analysis of about 560 of the donors, approximately 300 Gb of sequence data and about 110 million unique TCR beta sequences from about 180 million T cells were reported. An early release that covered about 600 HLA-typed donors contained about 300 gigabases of sequencing data and about 84 million unique TCR sequences. Among the roughly 390 genotyped donors, approximately 81% belonged to the genetic ancestry cluster associated with self-reported Caucasian donors. The study was designed to test whether signatures of past pathogen exposure could be identified by cataloging public T cell receptors. The T cell repertoires of several hundred subjects were profiled by immunosequencing and related to cytomegalovirus serostatus. A separate validation cohort of 100 to 150 different subjects was used in addition to the approximately 640-subject first cohort. To predict cytomegalovirus infection status, the study brought together high-throughput TCR immunosequencing, statistical association of individual TCRs with disease status, and machine learning. A later analysis re-analyzed previously published TCR beta repertoires from several hundred donors and added high-resolution HLA genotyping to study TCR occurrence patterns. Rather than drawing on any new phenotypic data, the later analysis identified candidate immune exposures from TCR beta sequences and the way those sequences occurred across donors. In an earlier analysis of 550 to 700 of the donors, high-throughput TCR beta sequencing was used to judge whether each TCR beta V gene segment behaved as functional or pseudogenic. Donor age, sex, ethnicity and CMV serostatus were collected together with the repertoire data. A later genetic analysis used genome-wide SNP genotypes for about three fifths of the 666 donors, treating that subset as a discovery cohort. All discovery cohort repertoires had been generated on a single sequencing platform. HLA typing covered class I and class II loci at four-digit resolution. The number of donors typed differed by locus, with 629-630 for A, B, C, DRB1 and DQB1, 522 for DQA1, 600 to 610 for DPA1, and about 450 for DPB1. Four to six DR-DQ haplotypes were handled as single units for association and clustering, since linkage in the cohort was strong. Among roughly 370 genotyped donors of the cohort, an average of roughly 240,000 unique TCR beta nucleotide sequences were sequenced per donor, roughly 20% of them non-productive.

Summary of the overall study and its limitations: The study listed around 160 TCR beta chains as associated with cytomegalovirus. Linkage disequilibrium might explain the correlated functional status among segregating V segments, but an unknown experimental factor could not be excluded. Presence/absence analyses assumed roughly uniform sequencing depth across donors, an assumption that may not hold. The authors suggested that the approach could potentially be generalized to other disease states and immunological phenotypes. According to a later analysis, TCR association rates differed among HLA loci, with DRB1 alleles showing the most associated TCRs and HLA-C alleles showing the fewest. A group of highly shared sequence variants was considered likely to be a technical artifact of the sequencing pipeline. In an earlier analysis of more than 450 of the donors, most TCR beta V segments were observed in productive rearrangements about 87% or about 30% of the time, broadly matching IMGT annotations. The only immune exposure information available for the cohort was CMV serostatus. The cohort was sequenced for TCR beta chains only, and without alpha or paired-chain data the features that could be detected were limited. Strong co-occurrence of HLA alleles, especially DR and DQ, made assigning TCR associations to individual alleles difficult. In a later analysis, HLA-associated TCR beta chains showed more clonal expansion and lower generation probabilities than non-associated chains that were equally common. In a later genetic analysis, a missense DCLRE1C variant was associated with V-gene and J-gene trimming of TCR beta chains, and the association was replicated in an independent cohort. According to a later analysis, parvovirus B19, influenza, CMV and Epstein-Barr virus appeared linked to several top co-occurrence clusters. A further reported finding was that TCR beta sequences accurately predicted the HLA-A and HLA-B alleles for most subjects in the first cohort. Specific HLA alleles were associated with 16,951 TCR beta sequences at a false discovery rate of 0.05 in a later analysis. In a later genetic analysis, fewer N-insertions in productive TCRs were reported among donors in an Asian-associated ancestry cluster than the 666-donor mean. Cytomegalovirus status was reported to be diagnosed by the classifier with high specificity and sensitivity in both the original and validation cohorts. Three of the identified cytomegalovirus-associated TCR beta chains were confirmed in vitro to be specific for cytomegalovirus antigens. A later analysis found that most CMV-associated TCR beta chains appeared HLA-restricted, with HLA associations seemingly driven largely by CMV exposure. Because counts were too low, roughly 18 rarely observed V segments, including chromosome 9 orphons, were left out of the earlier analysis of approximately 500 of the donors. HLA typing was unavailable for some donors at each locus, so association tests used only the typed subset. Most TCR sequences were seen in very few donors, while some public TCRs were found in many individuals.

In total, 666 healthy bone marrow donors made up the cohort. Cohort members were all nominally healthy when sampled, although unrecorded immune exposures were likely present. The donor was CMV seronegative and was included in the group of a few hundred seronegative cohort members. Every donor gave a peripheral blood sample, and the peripheral blood mononuclear cells from that sample were used for TCR beta sequencing. The Qiagen DNeasy Blood Extraction Kit was used to extract genomic DNA from the blood cell samples. The sequencing sample was made of PBMCs. This clonotype originated in a man aged 35 to 55 in good health and CMV-seronegative.

Read as DNA, the sequence is TGTGCCAGCAGCCCAGAGGGACAGGGGCGAAATTCACCCCTCCACTTT. Translated, this gives CASSPEGQGRNSPLHF. Rearrangement joined TRBV5-6 to TRBJ1-6, and 10 junctional nucleotides match TRBD1. Including cysteine and phenylalanine, the CDR3 has 16 amino acids. The kept DNA is CDR3 alone, 48 bases in frame from the first base. Relative to germline, V is missing 4 bases and J is missing 7 bases, with 8 bases of the junction outside any gene match. Looking up the germline V gene yields CDR1 SGHDT and CDR2 YYEEEE.